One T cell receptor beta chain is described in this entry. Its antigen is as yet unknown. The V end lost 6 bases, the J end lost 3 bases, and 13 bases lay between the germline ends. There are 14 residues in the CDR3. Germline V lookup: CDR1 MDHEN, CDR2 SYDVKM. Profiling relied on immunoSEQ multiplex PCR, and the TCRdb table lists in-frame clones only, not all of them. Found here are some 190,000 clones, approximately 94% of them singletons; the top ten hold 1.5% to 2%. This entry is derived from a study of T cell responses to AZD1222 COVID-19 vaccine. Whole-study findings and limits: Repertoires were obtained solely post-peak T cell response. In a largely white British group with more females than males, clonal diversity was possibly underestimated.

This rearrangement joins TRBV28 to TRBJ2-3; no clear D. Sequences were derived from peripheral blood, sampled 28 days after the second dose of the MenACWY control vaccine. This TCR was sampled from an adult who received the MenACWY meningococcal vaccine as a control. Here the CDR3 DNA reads TGTGCCAGCAGAGGATGGGGATTAACAGATACGCAGTATTTT. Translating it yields CASRGWGLTDTQYF.